This T cell receptor beta chain appears in the sequencing data of a study of T cell responses to AZD1222 COVID-19 vaccine. Regarding the study as a whole: The study found vaccine-associated CD4 TCRs spanning spike, dominant at 160-218 and 743-854. Spike-specific TCR breadth and depth were elevated following two AZD1222 doses. Clonal diversity was possibly underestimated, and the donors were mostly white British, with more females.

This clone was detected only a few times. Its cognate antigen is unknown. The repertoire was sequenced with immunoSEQ multiplex PCR; TCRdb's copy has only in-frame clones and lacks some. The sample carries 100,000 or so clones, roughly 84% recorded once. The sample here was peripheral blood, taken on day 0 of AZD1222 vaccination. The origin of this receptor is an adult in good health.

For the CDR3, the DNA is TGTGCCTGGAGTGATCAGAGGGATTCACCCCTCCACTTT. This translates into CAWSDQRDSPLHF. The chain combines TRBV30 with TRBJ1-6; the D is unclear. The CDR3 is made up of 13 amino acids. Trimming pared 1 base from V and 8 bases from J, leaving 9 bases between. Germline V lookup: CDR1 GTSNPN, CDR2 SVGIG (reference sequence).